Below, 31 T cell receptor beta chains from the same sample are listed, as sequenced in a study of T cells in Graves' hyperthyroidism and ophthalmopathy. TCR beta CDR3 region amplification was performed from RNA transcripts. The TCR CDR3 was amplified in a first-round RT-PCR using the HTBI primer set. One entry per CDR3 protein results from TCRdb running MiXCR on the multiplex PCR reads. The table records about 760,000 distinct CDR3 sequences, under 45% of them present only once. The source material was blood. These receptors all come from a woman aged 40 to 49 with Graves' hyperthyroidism.

Worth noting for this clonotype: A much larger clonotype is one base distant, so this may be a read error. Because the CDR3 is missing its conserved closing phenylalanine or tryptophan, this is likely a read error. V is TRBV6-1 and J is TRBJ1-5; 8 bases fit TRBD1. CDR1 is MNHNS, CDR2 SASEGT, per germline. Trimming cost V 6 bases and J 5 bases; bases outside gene matches: 6. The CDR3 sequence is 14 residues long. CDR3 protein: CASREGQADQPQHL. Here the CDR3 DNA reads TGTGCCAGCAGGGAGGGACAGGCTGATCAGCCCCAGCATCTT.

The table lists this clonotype with many counts. The chain joins TRBV29-1 to TRBJ1-1, with D maybe TRBD1 (6 bases). This CDR3 spans 12 amino acids. In germline, CDR1 is SQVTM, CDR2 ANQGSEA. V was trimmed by 7 bases and J by 1 base, leaving 10 bases between them. The CDR3 loop is CSAQGKNTEAFF. The DNA of the CDR3 is TGCAGCGCCCAGGGGAAGAACACTGAAGCTTTCTTT.

This clonotype was counted many times. The V and J genes are TRBV7-9 and TRBJ1-5; TRBD1 agrees at 8 bases. V was pared by 4 bases and J by 2 bases, with 13 bases of the junction left unmatched. The CDR3 runs 18 residues. Germline CDR1 reads SEHNR; CDR2 reads FQNEAQ (reference sequence). The CDR3 sequence: CASSWGKTGEVGNQPQHF. In DNA form, the CDR3 reads TGTGCCAGCAGCTGGGGAAAGACAGGGGAGGTCGGCAATCAGCCCCAGCATTTT.

This rearrangement joins TRBV4-1 to TRBJ1-4; TRBD1 agrees at 7 bases. The germline CDR1 and CDR2 sequences are MGHRA and YSYEKL. The CDR3 length is 15 residues. V lost 0 bases and J lost 10; bases outside the gene matches: 8. The CDR3 spells CASSQDSFPGGKLFF. CDR3 coding DNA: TGCGCCAGCAGCCAAGACTCATTTCCAGGGGGAAAACTGTTTTTT.

There are many counts of this clonotype. J is TRBJ1-2 and V is TRBV2, with a possible D match to TRBD1 (5 bases). Looked up from germline, CDR1 is SNHLY and CDR2 is FYNNEI. This CDR3 has 14 residues. Trimming removed 2 bases from V and 4 bases from J, with 11 bases in between. The DNA of the CDR3 is TGTGCCAGCAGTGAACAGGGTGGCGTCTATGGCTACACCTTC. Residues: CASSEQGGVYGYTF. Full variable domain (missing parts from reference TRBV2 and TRBJ1-2): EPEVTQTPSHQVTQMGQEVILRCVPISNHLYFYWYRQILGQKVEFLVSFYNNEISEKSEIFDDQFSVERPDGSNFTLKIRSTKLEDSAMYFCASSEQGGVYGYTFGSGTRLTVV.

The sample holds one count of this clonotype. The chain joins TRBV4-3 to TRBJ1-2, with 7 bases that match TRBD1. Losses at the gene ends were 2 bases for V and 6 bases for J; bases not matched to a gene: 3. Germline loops: CDR1 LGHNA, CDR2 YSLEER. The CDR3 contains 13 residues. CDR3 coding DNA: TGCGCCAGCAGCCAAAACAGGGGTGATGGCTACACCTTC. The encoded protein is CASSQNRGDGYTF.

The genes are TRBV7-2 and TRBJ1-4; 9 positions agree with TRBD1. The CDR3 length is 15 residues. CDR1 SGHTA and CDR2 FQGNSA come from the germline V gene. Trimming took 5 bases from V and 6 from J; bases not matched to a gene: 7. CDR3 in amino acids: CASSPTTGGDEKLFF. The CDR3 nucleotides are TGTGCCAGCAGCCCCACGACAGGGGGTGATGAAAAACTGTTTTTT.

This clonotype has ten or more counts. V is TRBV10-3 and J is TRBJ1-6, with D possibly matching TRBD1 (5 bases). Germline V gene data show CDR1 as ENHRY and CDR2 as SYGVKD. V was shortened by 6 bases and J by 7 bases, with 13 bases between the two germline ends. The CDR3 is made up of 14 amino acids. The CDR3 sequence: CAIRTGLSNSPLHF. The DNA of the CDR3 is TGTGCCATCAGAACGGGACTCTCCAATTCACCCCTCCACTTT.

This clonotype was counted only a few times. The genes are TRBV20-1 and TRBJ2-5, with TRBD2 identical over 7 bases. V lost 1 base and J lost 4; bases outside the gene matches: 9. This CDR3 region has 15 residues. Germline V gene data show CDR1 as DFQATT and CDR2 as SNEGSKA (reference sequence). The CDR3 DNA sequence: TGCAGTGCTAGAGTTCCGACGGGGGGTTCAGAGACCCAGTACTTC. Amino acids: CSARVPTGGSETQYF.

This clonotype was picked up many times. The gene calls are TRBV2 and TRBJ1-2; 7 nucleotides align to TRBD1. The CDR3 is made up of 15 amino acids. Germline V gives CDR1 SNHLY, CDR2 FYNNEI. The ends lost 6 bases at V and 0 bases at J; junction bases unmatched: 7. The CDR3 DNA is TGTGCCAGCAGAGAAAGGGACAGTCCTAACTATGGCTACACCTTC. Protein: CASRERDSPNYGYTF.

This clonotype has at least ten counts. CDR3 DNA sequence: TGCAGCCACCGGCCACATGGCGAAGCTTTCTTT. It codes for CSHRPHGEAFF. This chain joins TRBV29-1 and TRBJ1-1, with unresolved D. CDR3 length: 11 amino acids. Germline values: CDR1 SQVTM, CDR2 ANQGSEA. Trimming took 8 bases from V and 8 from J, leaving 15 bases between them. Looking up the rest from reference TRBV29-1 and TRBJ1-1 gives the full variable domain: SAVISQKPSRDICQRGTSLTIQCQVDSQVTMMFWYRQQPGQSLTLIATANQGSEATYESGFVIDKFPISRPNLTFSTLTVSNMSPEDSSIYLCSHRPHGEAFFGQGTRLTVV.

This clonotype was recorded a few times. This chain links TRBV19 with TRBJ1-2; D perhaps matches TRBD1 (5 bases). Looked up from germline, CDR1 is LNHDA and CDR2 is SQIVND (reference sequence). The CDR3 spans 20 residues. Deletions cut 3 bases from V and 6 bases from J, with 32 bases between. This chain's CDR3 is CASSILQWTRTALAGNGYTF. Written as DNA, the CDR3 is TGTGCCAGTAGTATCCTCCAATGGACAAGGACCGCTCTGGCGGGGAATGGCTACACCTTC. Together with reference TRBV19 and TRBJ1-2, the CDR3 gives the full variable domain: DGGITQSPKYLFRKEGQNVTLSCEQNLNHDAMYWYRQDPGQGLRLIYYSQIVNDFQKGDIAEGYSVSREKKESFPLTVTSAQKNPTAFYLCASSILQWTRTALAGNGYTFGSGTRLTVV.

V and J are TRBV5-1 and TRBJ2-2; 8 positions agree with TRBD1. The CDR3 contains 15 residues. Germline CDR1 and CDR2: SGHRS and YFSETQ. V lost 3 bases, J lost 3 bases, and 4 bases stayed unmatched. CDR3 in amino acids: CASSYTTGDTGELFF. For the CDR3, the DNA is TGCGCCAGCAGCTATACGACAGGGGACACCGGGGAGCTGTTTTTT.

This clonotype was recorded many times. V is TRBV7-2 and J is TRBJ1-3; D not resolved. This CDR3 has 15 residues. V was clipped by 2 bases and J by 6 bases, with 14 bases between them. The germline gives CDR1 SGHTA, CDR2 FQGNSA. The CDR3 region has the DNA TGTGCCAGCAGCTTATCGGCAAGCTTCGTAAACACCATATATTTT. Translated: CASSLSASFVNTIYF.

This clonotype was picked up many times. The V gene is TRBV19, the J gene TRBJ2-6; TRBD1 is a possible D gene (5 bases). This CDR3 comprises 15 residues. Germline loops: CDR1 LNHDA, CDR2 SQIVND (reference sequence). The V gene lost 10 bases and the J gene lost 0 bases, with 13 bases spanning the gap. The CDR3 loop is CATTQGYSGANVLTF. The CDR3 nucleotides read TGTGCCACCACTCAGGGCTACTCTGGGGCCAACGTCCTGACTTTC.

This clonotype occurred once. V gene TRBV29-1 combines with J gene TRBJ2-5, with 11 bases matching TRBD1. V was clipped by 8 bases and J by 2 bases; unmatched bases: 10. The germline V gene has CDR1 SQVTM and CDR2 ANQGSEA. The CDR3 loop spans 15 amino acids. The CDR3 DNA reads as TGCAGCACCGGACAGGGGGCCTTGTGGCAAGAGACCCAGTACTTC. Its translation is CSTGQGALWQETQYF.

In this sample, this clonotype turned up a few times. The chain has TRBV10-3 and TRBJ2-7; 7 bases map to TRBD2. Per germline, CDR1 ENHRY and CDR2 SYGVKD. CDR3 length: 16 amino acids. J gave up 7 bases and V 10 bases, and 22 bases lay outside the gene matches. The CDR3 coding sequence is TGTGCCAGCACCCAAATTCTGGCGGGAGTGGGTGGGGAGCAGTACTTC. This encodes CASTQILAGVGGEQYF.

This clonotype was detected ten times or more. V gene TRBV2 combines with J gene TRBJ1-1, with a weak D call TRBD1 (6 bases). CDR1 and CDR2 (germline): SNHLY, FYNNEI. V lost 3 bases to trimming and J lost 2 bases, with 16 bases between them. CDR3 size: 16 residues. This CDR3 is CASSDFPGQINTEAFF. CDR3 DNA: TGTGCCAGCAGTGACTTTCCGGGACAAATTAACACTGAAGCTTTCTTT.

This clonotype was counted at least ten times. V and J are TRBV7-6 and TRBJ1-2; D gene uncertain. Germline assignment: CDR1 SGHVS and CDR2 FNYEAQ. V was trimmed by 2 bases and J by 2 bases, leaving 6 bases between them. The CDR3 has 13 amino acids. CDR3 residues: CASSLQQNYGYTF. The DNA of the CDR3 is TGTGCCAGCAGCTTACAACAGAACTATGGCTACACCTTC. The entire variable domain, with the rest obtained from reference TRBV7-6 and TRBJ1-2, is as follows: GAGVSQSPRYKVTKRGQDVALRCDPISGHVSLYWYRQALGQGPEFLTYFNYEAQQDKSGLPNDRFSAERPEGSISTLTIQRTEQRDSAMYRCASSLQQNYGYTFGSGTRLTVV.

This clonotype occurred a few times. A much larger clonotype is one base distant, so this may be a read error. CDR3 residues: CASSWRETQYF. In DNA, the CDR3 is TGTGCCAGCAGCTGGCGGGAGACCCAGTACTTC. V and J are TRBV11-3 and TRBJ2-5; no clear D gene. The germline CDR1 and CDR2 sequences are SGHNT and YENEEA. The CDR3 covers 11 residues. V shed 4 bases and J shed 5 bases, with 5 bases lying between them.

This clonotype was seen many times. The V gene is TRBV7-3, the J gene TRBJ1-2; TRBD1 is a possible D gene (5 bases). Germline-derived CDR1 and CDR2 are SGHTA and FQGTGA. The CDR3 sequence is 13 residues long. V dropped 3 bases and J dropped 6 bases, with 11 bases sitting between them. CDR3 bases: TGTGCCAGCAGCTTCAGGGACGGGCATGGCTACACCTTC. This encodes CASSFRDGHGYTF.

There are many counts of this clonotype. V and J are TRBV29-1 and TRBJ1-1; D gene ambiguous. CDR1 SQVTM and CDR2 ANQGSEA come from the germline V gene. V was trimmed by 7 bases and J by 0 bases, leaving 9 bases between them. The CDR3 loop spans 12 amino acids. The CDR3 protein is CSGGRLNTEAFF. CDR3 nucleotide sequence: TGCAGCGGAGGACGGTTGAACACTGAAGCTTTCTTT.

This clonotype was seen ten or more times. This chain joins TRBV28 and TRBJ1-4; no reliable D call. The CDR3 has 15 residues. Germline assignment: CDR1 MDHEN and CDR2 SYDVKM. V was trimmed by 2 bases and J by 7 bases, leaving 14 bases between them. The CDR3 protein is CASSLSYRESEKLFF. CDR3 in DNA: TGTGCCAGCAGTTTAAGCTACAGAGAGAGTGAAAAACTGTTTTTT.

The table lists this clonotype with a few counts. The gene calls are TRBV7-8 and TRBJ2-7, with a possible D match to TRBD1 (5 bases). The V end was cut by 1 base, the J end by 0 bases, with 7 bases between. Germline V gene data show CDR1 as SGHVS and CDR2 as FQNEAQ. CDR3 length equals 14 residues. In DNA, the CDR3 is TGTGCCAGCAGCTTAGAGGGGTACTCCTACGAGCAGTACTTC. The encoded protein is CASSLEGYSYEQYF.

The chain joins TRBV5-6 to TRBJ1-3; a weak D match, TRBD1 (6 bases). The germline gives CDR1 SGHDT, CDR2 YYEEEE. V was pared by 0 bases and J by 3 bases, with 10 bases between. The CDR3 length is 15 residues. Here the CDR3 DNA reads TGTGCCAGCAGCTTGGAAGGGACAAGTGGAAACACCATATATTTT. It specifies CASSLEGTSGNTIYF.

This clonotype has a count of ten or more. The rearrangement uses TRBV10-3 and TRBJ1-1; D not resolved. The CDR3 extends over 14 amino acids. Trimming took off 2 bases at V and 0 bases at J, with 7 bases between the two ends. CDR1 is ENHRY, CDR2 SYGVKD, per germline. CDR3 region: CAISEIQMNTEAFF. As DNA, the CDR3 is TGTGCCATCAGTGAGATACAGATGAACACTGAAGCTTTCTTT.

In this sample, this clonotype turned up a few times. The chain couples TRBV4-3 to TRBJ2-6, with 8 bases matching TRBD1. The CDR3 runs to 17 residues. Looked up from germline, CDR1 is LGHNA and CDR2 is YSLEER. The V gene end was trimmed by 1 base and the J gene end by 0 bases; junction bases not matched to a gene: 2. The CDR3 loop reads CASSQGTGTSGANVLTF. CDR3 bases: TGCGCCAGCAGCCAAGGGACAGGGACCTCTGGGGCCAACGTCCTGACTTTC.

Notes on this clonotype: This may be a read error, as it is one base from a much larger clone. V usage is TRBV20-1 and J usage is TRBJ2-7, with 7 bases fitting TRBD2. The CDR3 has 13 residues. The V gene's germline CDR1 is DFQATT and CDR2 SNEGSKA (reference sequence). V was pared by 8 bases and J by 3 bases, with 10 bases of the junction left unmatched. The CDR3 DNA sequence: TGCAGTTCTCGCGGGGCTAGCGGCTACGAGCAGTACTTC. Protein: CSSRGASGYEQYF.

The chain employs TRBV7-2 and TRBJ1-4, with D possibly matching TRBD1 (6 bases). This CDR3 contains 15 residues. The germline V and J ends were trimmed by 3 bases and 5 bases, with 13 bases remaining between them. Per germline, CDR1 SGHTA and CDR2 FQGNSA. The CDR3 bases are TGTGCCAGCAGCTTCGGACAGACTACAAATGAAAAACTGTTTTTT. This encodes CASSFGQTTNEKLFF.

About this clonotype itself: This sequence may be a read error, since a much larger clone differs from it by one base. The V call is TRBV7-9, the J call TRBJ2-7; 9 bases align to TRBD1. Trimming cost V 8 bases and J 7 bases; bases outside gene matches: 12. CDR3 length: 14 residues. The germline V gene encodes CDR1 SEHNR and CDR2 FQNEAQ (reference sequence). The CDR3 nucleotides are TGTGCCAGCGGCACCTACAGGGGGCAGGGGGAGCAGTACTTC. Its protein is CASGTYRGQGEQYF.

This chain links TRBV20-1 with TRBJ1-4; 7 bases match TRBD1. V lost 6 bases and J lost 6; bases outside the gene matches: 13. CDR1 is DFQATT and CDR2 is SNEGSKA in the germline V gene (reference sequence). The CDR3 covers 15 residues. CDR3 in DNA: TGCAGTGCGAGCCGTCCCCCAGGGGGTGATGAAAAACTGTTTTTT. This codes for CSASRPPGGDEKLFF.